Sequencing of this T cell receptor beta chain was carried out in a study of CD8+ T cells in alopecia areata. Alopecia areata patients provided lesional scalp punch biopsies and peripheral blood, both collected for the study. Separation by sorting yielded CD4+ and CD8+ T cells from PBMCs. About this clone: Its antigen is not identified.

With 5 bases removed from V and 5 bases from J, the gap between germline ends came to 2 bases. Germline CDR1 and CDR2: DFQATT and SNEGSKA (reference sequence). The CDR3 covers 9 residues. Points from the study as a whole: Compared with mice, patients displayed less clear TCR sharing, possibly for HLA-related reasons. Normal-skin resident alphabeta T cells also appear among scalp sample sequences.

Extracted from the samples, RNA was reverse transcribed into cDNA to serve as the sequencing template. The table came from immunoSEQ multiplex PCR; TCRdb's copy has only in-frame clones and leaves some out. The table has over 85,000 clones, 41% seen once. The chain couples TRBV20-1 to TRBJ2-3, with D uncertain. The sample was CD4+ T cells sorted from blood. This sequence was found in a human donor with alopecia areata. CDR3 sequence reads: CSAVDTQYF. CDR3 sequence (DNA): TGCAGTGCTGTAGATACGCAGTATTTT.